The entry below gives a single T cell receptor beta chain sequence along with its context. This CDR3 is also generated by other DNA sequences in the sample. These data belong to a study of blood T cell repertoires in COVID-19. Study details: Samples taken during acute and convalescent COVID-19 were collected in the United States, Italy and Spain.

Method: immunoSEQ multiplex PCR; TCRdb's copy keeps in-frame clones and lacks some. The sample records around 45,000 clones, roughly 71% being singletons. The sequence derives from a man older than 75 with acute or convalescent COVID-19. Sample: peripheral blood.

CDR3 nucleotide sequence: TGCGCCAGCAGCCAGTCAGGGACAGGAGAGACCTACGAGCAGTACTTC. It encodes CASSQSGTGETYEQYF. The chain has TRBV4-3 and TRBJ2-7; 8 nucleotides align to TRBD1. The CDR3 is 16 residues long. CDR1 and CDR2 (germline): LGHNA, YSLEER. V lost 3 bases and J lost 2; bases outside the gene matches: 9.